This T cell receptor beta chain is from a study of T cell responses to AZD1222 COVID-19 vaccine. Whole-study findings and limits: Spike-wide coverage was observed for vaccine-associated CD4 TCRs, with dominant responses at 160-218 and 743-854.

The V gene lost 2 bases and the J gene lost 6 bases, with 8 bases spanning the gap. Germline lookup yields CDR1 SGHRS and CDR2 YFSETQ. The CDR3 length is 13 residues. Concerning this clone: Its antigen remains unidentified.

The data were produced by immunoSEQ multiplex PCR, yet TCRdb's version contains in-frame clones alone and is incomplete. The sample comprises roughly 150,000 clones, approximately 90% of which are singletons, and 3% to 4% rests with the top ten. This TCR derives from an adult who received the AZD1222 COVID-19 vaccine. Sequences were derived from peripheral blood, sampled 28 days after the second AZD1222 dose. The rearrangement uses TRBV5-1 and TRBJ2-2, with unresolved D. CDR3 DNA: TGCGCCAGCAGCTTCAACATGGCCGGGGAGCTGTTTTTT. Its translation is CASSFNMAGELFF. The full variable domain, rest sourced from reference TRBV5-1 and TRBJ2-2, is KAGVTQTPRYLIKTRGQQVTLSCSPISGHRSVSWYQQTPGQGLQFLFEYFSETQRNKGNFPGRFSGRQFSNSRSEMNVSTLELGDSALYLCASSFNMAGELFFGEGSRLTVL.